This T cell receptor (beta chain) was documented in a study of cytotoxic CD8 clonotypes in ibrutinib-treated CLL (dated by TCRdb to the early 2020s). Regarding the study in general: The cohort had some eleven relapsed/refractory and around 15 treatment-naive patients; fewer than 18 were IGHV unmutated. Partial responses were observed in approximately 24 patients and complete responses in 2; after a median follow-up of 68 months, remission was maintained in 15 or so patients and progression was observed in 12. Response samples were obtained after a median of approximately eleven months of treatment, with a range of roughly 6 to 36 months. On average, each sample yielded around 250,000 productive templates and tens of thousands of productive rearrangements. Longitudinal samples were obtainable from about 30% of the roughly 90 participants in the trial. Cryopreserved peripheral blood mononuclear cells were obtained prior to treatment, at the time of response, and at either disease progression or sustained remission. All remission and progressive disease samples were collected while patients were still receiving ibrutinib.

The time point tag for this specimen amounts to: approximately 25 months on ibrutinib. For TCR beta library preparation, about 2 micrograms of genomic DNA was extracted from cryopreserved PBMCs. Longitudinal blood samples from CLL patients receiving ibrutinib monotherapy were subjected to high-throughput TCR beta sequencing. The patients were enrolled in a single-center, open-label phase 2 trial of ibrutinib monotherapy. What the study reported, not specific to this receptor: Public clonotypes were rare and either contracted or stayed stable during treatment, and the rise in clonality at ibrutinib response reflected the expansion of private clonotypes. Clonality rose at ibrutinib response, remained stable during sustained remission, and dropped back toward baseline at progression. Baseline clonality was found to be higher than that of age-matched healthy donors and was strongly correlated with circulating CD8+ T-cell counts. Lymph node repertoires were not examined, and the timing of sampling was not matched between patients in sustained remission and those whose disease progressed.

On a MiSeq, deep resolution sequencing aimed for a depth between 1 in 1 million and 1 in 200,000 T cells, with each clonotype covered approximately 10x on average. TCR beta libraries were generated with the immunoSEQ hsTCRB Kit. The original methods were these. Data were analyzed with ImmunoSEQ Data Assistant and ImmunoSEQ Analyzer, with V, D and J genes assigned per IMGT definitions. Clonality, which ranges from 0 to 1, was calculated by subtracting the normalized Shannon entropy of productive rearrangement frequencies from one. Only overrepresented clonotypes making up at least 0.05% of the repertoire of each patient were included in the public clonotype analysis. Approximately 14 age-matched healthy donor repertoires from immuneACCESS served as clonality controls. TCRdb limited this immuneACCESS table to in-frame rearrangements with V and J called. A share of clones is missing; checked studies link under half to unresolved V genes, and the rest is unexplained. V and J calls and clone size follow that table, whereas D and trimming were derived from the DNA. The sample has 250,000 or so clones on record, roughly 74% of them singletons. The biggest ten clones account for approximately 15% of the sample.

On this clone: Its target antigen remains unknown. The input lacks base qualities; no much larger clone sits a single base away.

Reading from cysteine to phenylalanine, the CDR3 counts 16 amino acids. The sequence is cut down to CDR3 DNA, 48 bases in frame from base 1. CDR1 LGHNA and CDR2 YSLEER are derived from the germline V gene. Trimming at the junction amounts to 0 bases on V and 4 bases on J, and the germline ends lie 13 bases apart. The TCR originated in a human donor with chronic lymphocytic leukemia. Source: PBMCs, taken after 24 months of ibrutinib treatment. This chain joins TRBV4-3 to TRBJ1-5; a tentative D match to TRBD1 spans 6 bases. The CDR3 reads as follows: CASSQDVAGDNQPQHF. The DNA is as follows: TGCGCCAGCAGCCAAGATGTCGCAGGGGATAATCAGCCCCAGCATTTT.